Below are 26 T cell receptor beta chains sequenced from a single sample in a study of blood T cell repertoires in COVID-19. Sequencing was performed with immunoSEQ multiplex PCR; in TCRdb, only in-frame clones are kept and a portion is missing. Here the sample spans around 300,000 clones, about nine tenths being singletons. The sequenced sample consisted of peripheral blood. These receptors came from a woman in her twenties or thirties with active or convalescent COVID-19.

J is TRBJ1-3 and V is TRBV18; no clear D gene. Trimming left V 2 bases short and J 4 bases short, with 6 bases between. This CDR3 comprises 13 residues. CDR1 KGHSH and CDR2 LQKENI come from the germline V gene. CDR3 loop: CASSPSEGNTIYF. The CDR3 nucleotides read TGTGCCAGCTCACCATCCGAGGGAAACACCATATATTTT.

Comments on this clone: At one end the junction does not follow the germline gene, possibly because of a read error. This rearrangement joins TRBV7-2 to TRBJ1-1; 7 bases fit TRBD1. CDR1 and CDR2 from the germline V gene are SGHTA and FQGNSA. The CDR3 is 14 amino acids. CDR3 bases: TGTGCCAGCAGCCCGACAGGGAGGAACCCTGAAGCTTTCTTT. Translating gives CASSPTGRNPEAFF. The whole variable domain, remainder taken from reference TRBV7-2 and TRBJ1-1, is GAGVSQSPSNKVTEKGKDVELRCDPISGHTALYWYRQSLGQGLEFLIYFQGNSAPDKSGLPSDRFSAERTGGSVSTLTIQRTQQEDSAVYLCASSPTGRNPEAFFGQGTRLTVV.

The genes are TRBV14 and TRBJ1-6; D perhaps matches TRBD1 (6 bases). This CDR3 is built from 17 residues. V was cut by 4 bases and J by 8 bases, with 21 bases left in between. Germline CDR1 is SGHDN and CDR2 is FVKESK. CDR3 amino acids: CASSPRNLQGFYSPLHF. The CDR3 DNA reads TGTGCCAGCAGCCCTAGGAATTTACAGGGATTCTATTCACCCCTCCACTTT.

The chain has TRBV28 and TRBJ1-1; TRBD1 aligns across 8 bases. Trimming took 5 bases from V and 3 from J; bases not matched to a gene: 5. There are 14 residues in the CDR3. The germline V gene has CDR1 MDHEN and CDR2 SYDVKM. The CDR3 here is CASSRQGSDTEAFF. The CDR3 DNA reads as TGTGCCAGCAGTCGACAGGGGAGTGACACTGAAGCTTTCTTT.

The chain joins TRBV18 to TRBJ1-1; D is possibly TRBD1 (5 bases). Germline V gene sequence: CDR1 KGHSH, CDR2 LQKENI. Trimming cost V 6 bases and J 14 bases, with 19 bases left between them. CDR3 length: 12 residues. As DNA, the CDR3 is TGTGCCAGCTCCCGAGTAGGAGGGGTCGCATTCTTT. It codes for CASSRVGGVAFF.

The V and J genes are TRBV30 and TRBJ1-6; D is perhaps TRBD1 (5 bases). Germline-derived CDR1 and CDR2 are GTSNPN and SVGIG (reference sequence). Trimming took 1 base from V and 4 from J, leaving 11 bases between them. This CDR3 comprises 15 residues. CDR3 sequence (DNA): TGTGCCTGGAGTGGCCGACAGAGATATAATTCACCCCTCCACTTT. This codes for CAWSGRQRYNSPLHF.

The V and J genes are TRBV5-6 and TRBJ1-2; 10 nucleotides agree with TRBD1. This CDR3 is 15 amino acids long. The germline V gene has CDR1 SGHDT and CDR2 YYEEEE. The trim removed 4 bases at V and 8 bases at J, leaving 11 bases unmatched. CDR3 amino acids: CASSAFGQGGPGYTF. As DNA, the CDR3 is TGTGCCAGCAGCGCCTTCGGACAGGGGGGTCCCGGCTACACCTTC.

The CDR3, as DNA: TGCGCCAGCAGCCAAGATGGGAGAGGGTTCACAGATACGCAGTATTTT. Its protein product is CASSQDGRGFTDTQYF. The V gene is TRBV4-3, the J gene TRBJ2-3; maybe TRBD2 (5 bases). This CDR3 has 16 residues. Trimming cost V 0 bases and J 2 bases, with 12 bases left between them. Germline-derived CDR1 and CDR2 are LGHNA and YSLEER.

This chain links TRBV5-1 with TRBJ1-4; 7 bases line up with TRBD1. This CDR3 is built from 13 residues. J lost 4 bases, V lost 5 bases, and 2 bases had no gene match. CDR1 SGHRS and CDR2 YFSETQ come from the germline V gene. The CDR3 loop reads CASRDRLNEKLFF. DNA of the CDR3: TGCGCCAGCAGGGACAGGCTTAATGAAAAACTGTTTTTT.

A few counts support this clone. The DNA of the CDR3 is TGTGCCAGCAGTGAGGACAGGGTAGTCACTGGAAACACCATATATTTT. It encodes CASSEDRVVTGNTIYF. This rearrangement joins TRBV2 to TRBJ1-3; 8 nucleotides agree with TRBD1. CDR1 and CDR2 from the germline V gene are SNHLY and FYNNEI. V was clipped by 3 bases and J by 2 bases; unmatched bases: 6. CDR3 length: 16 amino acids.

The genes are TRBV6-1 and TRBJ2-7, with D possibly matching TRBD1 (6 bases). V lost 2 bases and J 6 bases, leaving 20 bases between the germline ends. The CDR3 has 16 residues. Germline loops: CDR1 MNHNS, CDR2 SASEGT. The CDR3 region has the DNA TGTGCCAGCAGTGAAAATTGGGCAGGGGCTAAAATCGAGCAGTACTTC. Encoded protein: CASSENWAGAKIEQYF.

The chain employs TRBV7-9 and TRBJ1-1, with D tentatively TRBD1 (6 bases). The CDR3 contains 12 residues. Germline values: CDR1 SEHNR, CDR2 FQNEAQ (reference sequence). V was cut by 5 bases and J by 10 bases, with 14 bases left in between. CDR3 coding DNA: TGTGCCAGCAGCGACGACAGGTTAGGAGCTTTCTTT. Amino acid sequence: CASSDDRLGAFF. The whole variable domain, filled in from reference TRBV7-9 and TRBJ1-1, reads DTGVSQNPRHKITKRGQNVTFRCDPISEHNRLYWYRQTLGQGPEFLTYFQNEAQLEKSRLLSDRFSAERPKGSFSTLEIQRTEQGDSAMYLCASSDDRLGAFFGQGTRLTVV.

This clone came up a few times. The chain has TRBV6-1 and TRBJ2-1, with 7 bases matching TRBD2. The CDR3 is 16 amino acids. CDR1 and CDR2 from the germline V gene are MNHNS and SASEGT. The junction had 11 bases not matched to a gene; V was cut back by 3 bases and J by 6 bases. The CDR3, as DNA: TGTGCCAGCAGTGATCAGCGGGGTCGGTCGGGCAATGAGCAGTTCTTC. It specifies CASSDQRGRSGNEQFF.

The chain combines TRBV6-5 with TRBJ1-5; D uncertain. Germline V gives CDR1 MNHEY, CDR2 SVGAGI. The CDR3 has 14 residues. The V end lost 6 bases, the J end lost 12 bases, and 21 bases lay between the germline ends. The CDR3: CASSEPPGSSYQHF. The DNA of the CDR3 is TGTGCCAGCAGCGAGCCTCCGGGATCTTCGTACCAGCATTTT.

The CDR3 reads CASSYAGTGYEKLFF. CDR3 sequence (DNA): TGTGCCAGCAGTTACGCCGGGACAGGGTATGAAAAACTGTTTTTT. This sequence joins TRBV6-2 or TRBV6-3 and TRBJ1-4; TRBD1 aligns across 9 bases. The junction had 4 bases not matched to a gene; V was cut back by 2 bases and J by 6 bases. Germline V gene sequence: CDR1 MNHEY, CDR2 SVGEGT. The CDR3 runs to 15 residues.

J is TRBJ2-3 and V is TRBV27; a possible D gene is TRBD2 (5 bases). Germline lookup yields CDR1 MNHEY and CDR2 SMNVEV (reference sequence). V lost 3 bases to trimming and J lost 7 bases, with 11 bases between them. The CDR3 is 13 amino acids. CDR3 amino acids: CASSFLAYNTQYF. In nucleotides, the CDR3 is TGTGCCAGCAGTTTTCTAGCCTATAATACGCAGTATTTT.

V gene TRBV18 combines with J gene TRBJ1-2; tentatively, D is TRBD1 (5 bases). The CDR3 is made up of 13 amino acids. V lost 3 bases and J 6 bases, leaving 11 bases between the germline ends. Germline lookup yields CDR1 KGHSH and CDR2 LQKENI. Written as DNA, the CDR3 is TGTGCCAGCTCACCCCTCCAACAGGATGGCTACACCTTC. It is translated as CASSPLQQDGYTF.

This clone came up a few times. The chain uses TRBV30 and TRBJ1-3; tentative D call: TRBD1 (5 bases). This CDR3 has 15 residues. Germline V gives CDR1 GTSNPN, CDR2 SVGIG (reference sequence). V was shortened by 5 bases and J by 0 bases, with 14 bases between the two germline ends. CDR3 DNA: TGTGCCTGGCGGCGGGGGGACGGCTCTGGAAACACCATATATTTT. This codes for CAWRRGDGSGNTIYF.

This chain joins TRBV29-1 and TRBJ2-2, with D perhaps TRBD2 (6 bases). This CDR3 contains 12 residues. Trimming left V 4 bases short and J 7 bases short, with 10 bases between. CDR1 is SQVTM, CDR2 ANQGSEA, per germline. The CDR3 nucleotides are TGCAGCGTTGCACTAGCAGGCGGGGAGCTGTTTTTT. This gives the protein CSVALAGGELFF.

The rearrangement links TRBV18 to TRBJ1-1; TRBD1 agrees at 7 bases. Germline V CDR1 and CDR2: KGHSH, LQKENI. With V trimmed by 2 bases and J by 4 bases, 7 bases remained unmatched. This CDR3 region has 15 residues. The CDR3 is CASSPSQGQSTEAFF. As DNA, the CDR3 is TGTGCCAGCTCACCATCACAGGGACAGAGCACTGAAGCTTTCTTT.

The chain couples TRBV19 to TRBJ2-7; 8 bases line up with TRBD1. There are 15 residues in the CDR3. Germline V gives CDR1 LNHDA, CDR2 SQIVND (reference sequence). J gave up 6 bases and V 5 bases, and 12 bases lay outside the gene matches. In DNA, the CDR3 is TGTGCCAGTAGTCTTCAGGGGGCGGCCCTCCTCGAGCAGTACTTC. Translating it yields CASSLQGAALLEQYF.

Points on this clone: The identical CDR3 is also encoded by other nucleotide sequences in the sample. The chain joins TRBV19 to TRBJ1-2, with D possibly matching TRBD1 (6 bases). Germline V CDR1 and CDR2: LNHDA, SQIVND (reference sequence). This CDR3 contains 13 residues. With 6 bases removed from V and 3 bases from J, the gap between germline ends came to 11 bases. CDR3 amino acids: CASSHRVDYGYTF. In DNA, the CDR3 is TGTGCCAGTAGCCACAGGGTCGACTATGGCTACACCTTC.

The chain recombines TRBV5-4 with TRBJ1-1; 8 bases are shared with TRBD1. This CDR3 has 15 residues. CDR1 SGHNT and CDR2 YYREEE come from the germline V gene (reference sequence). V gave up 3 bases and J gave up 1 base; unmatched junction bases: 5. The CDR3 bases are TGTGCCAGCAGCTCAACAGGGGGTGAGAACACTGAAGCTTTCTTT. The encoded protein is CASSSTGGENTEAFF.

The V call is TRBV9, the J call TRBJ2-2; D gene uncertain. CDR3 length: 12 residues. V lost 3 bases to trimming and J lost 3 bases, with 3 bases between them. Germline V gene sequence: CDR1 SGDLS, CDR2 YYNGEE. The chain's CDR3 is CASSAYTGELFF. The CDR3 DNA is TGTGCCAGCAGCGCTTACACCGGGGAGCTGTTTTTT.

This chain connects TRBV30 to TRBJ2-2, with a tentative D call TRBD2 (5 bases). The CDR3 has 13 amino acids. Trimming cost V 5 bases and J 6 bases, with 13 bases left between them. CDR1 GTSNPN and CDR2 SVGIG come from the germline V gene (reference sequence). The CDR3 loop is CAWLLRGPGELFF. CDR3 nucleotides: TGTGCCTGGCTTCTTCGGGGTCCCGGGGAGCTGTTTTTT.

The CDR3 nucleotides read TGTGCCAGCAGTAAGGGACTAGCGGTCTACAATGAGCAGTTCTTC. This translates into CASSKGLAVYNEQFF. V gene TRBV6-6 combines with J gene TRBJ2-1; 11 positions match TRBD2. The CDR3 runs to 15 residues. V shed 5 bases and J 3 bases; nucleotides not matched to a gene: 3. Germline V gene sequence: CDR1 MNHNY, CDR2 SVGAGI (reference sequence).